The present TCR beta chain was sequenced within a study of CD8+ T cells in alopecia areata. cDNA serving as the sequencing template came from extracted, reverse transcribed RNA. Measured with immunoSEQ multiplex PCR; TCRdb has only the in-frame clones, and not every one. The sample includes under 70,000 clones, 96% of them seen just once. Germline V gives CDR1 MNHEY, CDR2 SVGAGI. The CDR3 has 16 amino acids. J lost 3 bases, V lost 0 bases, and 6 bases had no gene match. Sequences were derived from CD8+ T cells sorted from blood, sampled at week 0. The TCR sequence derives from a human donor with alopecia areata. This chain uses TRBV6-5 with TRBJ2-7; 9 nucleotides line up with TRBD1. The CDR3 DNA is TGTGCCAGCAGTTACTCTGAGGGACAGGGTTTCTACGAGCAGTACTTC. Protein product: CASSYSEGQGFYEQYF.